This T cell receptor beta chain was sequenced for a study of shared clonotypes between healthy human individuals. Broader study findings: Sequencing depth was predicted to influence how clonotypes are shared among donors. Memory subsets generally showed lower estimated richness than naive subsets. Enrolling few donors narrowed the genetic and exposure-history diversity that was represented.

Positive CCR7 selection of CD45RO-negative cells yielded the naive CD8 cells, and terminally differentiated effector memory CD45RA+ cells were excluded. A deep-level run was used for the assay. TCRdb's copy holds only in-frame clones and misses some; the assay was immunoSEQ multiplex PCR. The table has millions of clones, more than 85% seen once. This CDR3 has 11 amino acids. Germline assignment: CDR1 SQVTM and CDR2 ANQGSEA. V dropped 5 bases and J dropped 8 bases, with 9 bases sitting between them. As for this clone: Its specificity is not known.

Sequenced sample: naive CD8+ T cells from PBMCs. The sequence derives from a man younger than 35 in good health. Some clones in this sample may be carry-over from other donors' samples. The chain carries TRBV29-1 and TRBJ2-2; D call uncertain. CDR3 in amino acids: CSVWSEGELFF. The CDR3 DNA is TGCAGCGTTTGGTCCGAGGGGGAGCTGTTTTTT.